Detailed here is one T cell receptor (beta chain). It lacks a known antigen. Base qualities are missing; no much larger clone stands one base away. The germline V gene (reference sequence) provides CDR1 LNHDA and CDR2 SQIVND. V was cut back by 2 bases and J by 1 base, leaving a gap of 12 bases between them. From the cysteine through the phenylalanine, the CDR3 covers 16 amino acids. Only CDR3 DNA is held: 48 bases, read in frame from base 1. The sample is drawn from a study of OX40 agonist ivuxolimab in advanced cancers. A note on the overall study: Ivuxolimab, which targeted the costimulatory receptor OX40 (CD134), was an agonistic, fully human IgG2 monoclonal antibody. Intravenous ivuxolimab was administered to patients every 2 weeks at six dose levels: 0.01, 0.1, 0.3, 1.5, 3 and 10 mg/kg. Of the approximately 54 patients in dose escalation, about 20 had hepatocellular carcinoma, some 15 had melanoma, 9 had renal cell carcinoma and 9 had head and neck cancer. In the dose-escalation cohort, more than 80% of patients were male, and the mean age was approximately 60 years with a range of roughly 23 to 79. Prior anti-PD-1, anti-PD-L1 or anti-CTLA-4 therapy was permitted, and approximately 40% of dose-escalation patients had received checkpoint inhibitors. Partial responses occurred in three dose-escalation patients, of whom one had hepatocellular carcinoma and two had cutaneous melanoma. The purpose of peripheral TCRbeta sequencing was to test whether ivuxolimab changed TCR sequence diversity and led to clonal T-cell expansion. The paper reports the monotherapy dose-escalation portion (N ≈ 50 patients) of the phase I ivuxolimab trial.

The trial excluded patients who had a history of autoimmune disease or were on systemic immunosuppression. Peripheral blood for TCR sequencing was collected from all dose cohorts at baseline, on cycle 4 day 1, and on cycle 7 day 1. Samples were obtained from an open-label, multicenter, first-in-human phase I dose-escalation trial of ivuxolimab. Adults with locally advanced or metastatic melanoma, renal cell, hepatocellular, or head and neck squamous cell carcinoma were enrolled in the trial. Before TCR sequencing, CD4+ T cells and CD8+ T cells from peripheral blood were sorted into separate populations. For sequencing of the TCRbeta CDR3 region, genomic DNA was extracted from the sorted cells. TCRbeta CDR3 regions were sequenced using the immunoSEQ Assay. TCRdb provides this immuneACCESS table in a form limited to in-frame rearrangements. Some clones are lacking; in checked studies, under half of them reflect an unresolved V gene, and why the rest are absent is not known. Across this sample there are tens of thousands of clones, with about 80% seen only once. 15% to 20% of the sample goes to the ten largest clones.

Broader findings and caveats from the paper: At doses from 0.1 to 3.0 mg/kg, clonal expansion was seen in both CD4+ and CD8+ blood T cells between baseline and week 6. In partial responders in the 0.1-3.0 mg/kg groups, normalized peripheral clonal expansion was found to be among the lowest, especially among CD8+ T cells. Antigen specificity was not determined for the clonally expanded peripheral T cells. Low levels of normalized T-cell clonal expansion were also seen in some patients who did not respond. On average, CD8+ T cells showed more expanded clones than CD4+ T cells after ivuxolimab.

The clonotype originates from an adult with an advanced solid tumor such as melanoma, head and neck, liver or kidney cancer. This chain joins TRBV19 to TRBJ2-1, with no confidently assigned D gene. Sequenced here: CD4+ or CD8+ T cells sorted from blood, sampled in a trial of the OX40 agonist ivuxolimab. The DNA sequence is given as TGTGCCAGTAGTATATGGGTCGGGCAGTCCTACAATGAGCAGTTCTTC. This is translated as CASSIWVGQSYNEQFF.